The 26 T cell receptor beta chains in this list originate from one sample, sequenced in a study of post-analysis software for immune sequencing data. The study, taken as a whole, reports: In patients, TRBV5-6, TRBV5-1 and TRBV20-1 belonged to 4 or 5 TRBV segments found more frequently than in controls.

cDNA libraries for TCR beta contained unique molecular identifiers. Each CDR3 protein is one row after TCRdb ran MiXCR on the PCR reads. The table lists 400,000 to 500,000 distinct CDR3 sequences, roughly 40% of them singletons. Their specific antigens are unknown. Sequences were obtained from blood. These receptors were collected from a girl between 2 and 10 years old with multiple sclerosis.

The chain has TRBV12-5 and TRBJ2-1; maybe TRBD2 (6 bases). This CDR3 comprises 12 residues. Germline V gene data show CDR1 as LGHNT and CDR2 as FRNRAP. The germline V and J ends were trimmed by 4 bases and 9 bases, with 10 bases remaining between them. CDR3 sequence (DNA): TGTGCTAGTGGTTCCCGGCGGGGTGAGCAGTTCTTC. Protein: CASGSRRGEQFF. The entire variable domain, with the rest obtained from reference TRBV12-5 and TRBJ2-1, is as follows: DARVTQTPRHKVTEMGQEVTMRCQPILGHNTVFWYRQTMMQGLELLAYFRNRAPLDDSGMPKDRFSAEMPDATLATLKIQPSEPRDSAVYFCASGSRRGEQFFGPGTRLTVL.

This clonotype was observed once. CDR3 nucleotide sequence: TGTGCCAGCAGCTTCGGAGCCCACAATGAGCAGTACTTC. Protein product: CASSFGAHNEQYF. The gene calls are TRBV7-2 and TRBJ2-7; D unresolved. With 3 bases removed from V and 7 bases from J, the gap between germline ends came to 13 bases. This CDR3 has 13 residues. Looked up from germline, CDR1 is SGHTA and CDR2 is FQGNSA.

CDR3 nucleotides: TGTGCCAGCAGCTACCGGGACTACCACACAGATACGCAGTATTTT. This translates into CASSYRDYHTDTQYF. The chain couples TRBV4-2 to TRBJ2-3; 7 positions agree with TRBD2. Germline trimming cut 5 bases from V and 2 bases from J; bases unmatched to any gene: 7. The germline V gene encodes CDR1 LGHNA and CDR2 YNFKEQ. The CDR3 runs to 15 residues.

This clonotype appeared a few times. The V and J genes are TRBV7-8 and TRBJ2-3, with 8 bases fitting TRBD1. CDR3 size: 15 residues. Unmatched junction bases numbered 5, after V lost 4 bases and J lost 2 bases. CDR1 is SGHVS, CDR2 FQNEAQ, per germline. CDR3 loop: CASSSETGVTDTQYF. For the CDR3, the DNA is TGTGCCAGCAGCTCCGAGACAGGGGTCACAGATACGCAGTATTTT. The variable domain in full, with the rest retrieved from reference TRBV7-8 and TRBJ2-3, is GAGVSQSPRYKVAKRGQDVALRCDPISGHVSLFWYQQALGQGPEFLTYFQNEAQLDKSGLPSDRFFAERPEGSVSTLKIQRTQQEDSAVYLCASSSETGVTDTQYFGPGTRLTVL.

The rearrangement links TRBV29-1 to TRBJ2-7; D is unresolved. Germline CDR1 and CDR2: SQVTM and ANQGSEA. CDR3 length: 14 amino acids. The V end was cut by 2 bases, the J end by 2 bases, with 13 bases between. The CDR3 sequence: CSVESLEGPYEQYF. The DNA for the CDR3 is TGCAGCGTTGAATCCCTAGAAGGGCCCTACGAGCAGTACTTC.

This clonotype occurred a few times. The CDR3 sequence: CASSEGGVDTEAFF. For the CDR3, the DNA is TGTGCCAGCAGCGAAGGAGGAGTAGACACTGAAGCTTTCTTT. The V gene is TRBV9, the J gene TRBJ1-1, with D hard to call. Germline CDR1 is SGDLS and CDR2 is YYNGEE. The ends were cut back, 3 bases at V and 3 bases at J, with 12 bases in the middle. The CDR3 consists of 14 residues.

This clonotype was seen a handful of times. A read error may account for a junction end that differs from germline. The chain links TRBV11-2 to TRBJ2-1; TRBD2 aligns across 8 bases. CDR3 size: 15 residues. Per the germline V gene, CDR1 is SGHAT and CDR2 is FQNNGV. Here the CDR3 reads CASSLRRGANNEQFF. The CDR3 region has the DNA TGCGCCAGCAGCTTAAGGCGGGGGGCAAACAATGAGCAGTTCTTC.

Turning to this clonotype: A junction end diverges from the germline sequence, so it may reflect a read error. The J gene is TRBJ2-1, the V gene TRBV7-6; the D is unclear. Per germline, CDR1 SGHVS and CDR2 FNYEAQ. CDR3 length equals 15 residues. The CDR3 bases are TGTGCCAGCAGCTTAATGAGCAGCTCCTACAATGAGCAGTTCTTT. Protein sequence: CASSLMSSSYNEQFF.

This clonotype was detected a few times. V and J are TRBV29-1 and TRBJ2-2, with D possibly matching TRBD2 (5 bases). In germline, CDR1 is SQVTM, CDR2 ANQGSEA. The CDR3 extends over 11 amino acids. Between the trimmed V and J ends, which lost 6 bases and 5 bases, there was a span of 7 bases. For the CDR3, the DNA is TGCAGCGTCCGGGATACCGGGGAGCTGTTTTTT. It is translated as CSVRDTGELFF.

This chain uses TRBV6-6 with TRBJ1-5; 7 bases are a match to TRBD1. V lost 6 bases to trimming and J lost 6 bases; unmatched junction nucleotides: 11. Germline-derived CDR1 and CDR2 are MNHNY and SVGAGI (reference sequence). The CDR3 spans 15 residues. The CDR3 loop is CASSPYDRVGQPQHF. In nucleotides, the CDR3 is TGTGCCAGCAGCCCTTACGACAGGGTAGGTCAGCCCCAGCATTTT.

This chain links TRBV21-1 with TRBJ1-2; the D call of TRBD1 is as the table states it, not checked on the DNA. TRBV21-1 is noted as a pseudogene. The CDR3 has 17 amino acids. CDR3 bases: TGTGCCAGCAGCTTTATGACAGGGAGAATGTGTGTCTATGGCTACACCTTC. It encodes CASSFMTGRMCVYGYTF.

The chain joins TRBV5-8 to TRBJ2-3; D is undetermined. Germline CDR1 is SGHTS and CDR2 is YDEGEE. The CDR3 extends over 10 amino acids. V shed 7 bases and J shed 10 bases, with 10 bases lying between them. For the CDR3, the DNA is TGTGCCAGCTGGACCTACGCGCAGTATTTT. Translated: CASWTYAQYF.

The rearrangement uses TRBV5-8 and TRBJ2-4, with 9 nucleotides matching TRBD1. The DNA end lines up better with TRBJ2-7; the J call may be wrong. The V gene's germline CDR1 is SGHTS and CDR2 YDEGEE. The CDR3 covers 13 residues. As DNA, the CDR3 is TGTGCCAGCAGCTTGACAGGGGGCTGCGAGCAGTACTTC. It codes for CASSLTGGCEQYF.

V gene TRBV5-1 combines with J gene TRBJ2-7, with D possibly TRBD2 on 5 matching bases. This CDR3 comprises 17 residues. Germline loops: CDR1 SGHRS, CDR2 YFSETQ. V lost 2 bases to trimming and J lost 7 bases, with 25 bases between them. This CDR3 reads CASSLIAQDYSYNEQYF. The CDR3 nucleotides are TGCGCCAGCAGCTTAATAGCTCAAGACTACTCCTACAATGAGCAGTACTTC.

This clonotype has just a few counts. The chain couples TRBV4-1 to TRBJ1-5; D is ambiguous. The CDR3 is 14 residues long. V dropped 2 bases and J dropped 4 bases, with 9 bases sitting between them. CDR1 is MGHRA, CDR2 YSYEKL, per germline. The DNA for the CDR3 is TGCGCCAGCAGCCAATTGTCGGGAAATCAGCCCCAGCATTTT. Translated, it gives CASSQLSGNQPQHF.

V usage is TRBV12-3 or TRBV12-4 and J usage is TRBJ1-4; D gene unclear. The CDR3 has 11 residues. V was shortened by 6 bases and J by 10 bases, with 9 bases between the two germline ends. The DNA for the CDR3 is TGTGCCAGCAGCTACGACCGAAAACTGTTTTTT. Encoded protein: CASSYDRKLFF.

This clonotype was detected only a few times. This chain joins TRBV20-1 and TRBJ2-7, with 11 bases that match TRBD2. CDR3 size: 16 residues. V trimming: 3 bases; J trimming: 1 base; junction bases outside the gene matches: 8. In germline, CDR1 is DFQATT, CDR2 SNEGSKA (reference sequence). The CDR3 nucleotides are TGCAGTGCTAGTCCCGCGACTAGCGGGGTTTCCTACGAGCAGTACTTC. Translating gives CSASPATSGVSYEQYF.

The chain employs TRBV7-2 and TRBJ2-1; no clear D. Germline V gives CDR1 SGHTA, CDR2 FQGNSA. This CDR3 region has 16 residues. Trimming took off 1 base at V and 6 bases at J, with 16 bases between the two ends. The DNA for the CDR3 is TGTGCCAGCAGCTTAGTATGGGGAATAGATGGCAATGAGCAGTTCTTC. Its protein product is CASSLVWGIDGNEQFF.

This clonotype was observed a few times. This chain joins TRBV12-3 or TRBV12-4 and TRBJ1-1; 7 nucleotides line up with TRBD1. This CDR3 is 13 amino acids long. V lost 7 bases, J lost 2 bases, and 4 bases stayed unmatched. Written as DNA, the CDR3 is TGTGCCAGCACTGGGACAGTTAACACTGAAGCTTTCTTT. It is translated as CASTGTVNTEAFF.

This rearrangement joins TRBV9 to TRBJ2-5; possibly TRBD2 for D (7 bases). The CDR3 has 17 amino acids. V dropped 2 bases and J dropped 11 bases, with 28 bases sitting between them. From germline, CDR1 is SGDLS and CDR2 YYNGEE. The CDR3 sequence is CASSVLSGGAGYNEQYF. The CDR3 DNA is TGTGCCAGCAGCGTCTTGAGTGGGGGGGCGGGATACAATGAGCAGTACTTC. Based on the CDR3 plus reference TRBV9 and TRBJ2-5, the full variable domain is DSGVTQTPKHLITATGQRVTLRCSPRSGDLSVYWYQQSLDQGLQFLIQYYNGEERAKGNILERFSAQQFPDLHSELNLSSLELGDSALYFCASSVLSGGAGYNEQYFGPGTRLLVL.

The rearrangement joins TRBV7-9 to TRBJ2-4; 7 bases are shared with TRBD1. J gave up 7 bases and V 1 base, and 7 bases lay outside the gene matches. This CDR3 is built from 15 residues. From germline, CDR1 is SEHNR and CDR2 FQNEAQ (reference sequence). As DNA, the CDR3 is TGTGCCAGCAGCTTAGTCCCCAGACAGGGCAACATTCAGTACTTC. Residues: CASSLVPRQGNIQYF.

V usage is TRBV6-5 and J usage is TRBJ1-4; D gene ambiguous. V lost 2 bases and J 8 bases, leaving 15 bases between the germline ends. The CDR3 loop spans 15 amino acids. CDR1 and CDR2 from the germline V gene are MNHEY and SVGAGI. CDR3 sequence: CASSYSPVGREKLFF. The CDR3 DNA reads TGTGCCAGCAGTTACAGTCCGGTCGGAAGAGAAAAACTGTTTTTT.

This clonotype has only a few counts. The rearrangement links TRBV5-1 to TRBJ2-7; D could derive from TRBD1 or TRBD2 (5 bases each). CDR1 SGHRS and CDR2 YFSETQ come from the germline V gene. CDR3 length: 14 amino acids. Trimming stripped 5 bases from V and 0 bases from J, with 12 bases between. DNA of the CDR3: TGCGCCAGCAGAGTGGCAGGGAGCTCCTACGAGCAGTACTTC. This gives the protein CASRVAGSSYEQYF.

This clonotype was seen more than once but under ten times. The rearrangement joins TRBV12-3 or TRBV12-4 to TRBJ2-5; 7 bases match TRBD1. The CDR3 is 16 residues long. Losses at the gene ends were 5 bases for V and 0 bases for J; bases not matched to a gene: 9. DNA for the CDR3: TGTGCCAGCAGTGGACCACAGGGGATAGACCAAGAGACCCAGTACTTC. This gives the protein CASSGPQGIDQETQYF.

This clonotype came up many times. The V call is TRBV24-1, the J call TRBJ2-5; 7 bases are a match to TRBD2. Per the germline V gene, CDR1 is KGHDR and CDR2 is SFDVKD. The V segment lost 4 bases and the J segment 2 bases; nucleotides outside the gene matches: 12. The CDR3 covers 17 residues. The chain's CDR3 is CATSDQSGVLEQETQYF. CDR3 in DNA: TGTGCCACCAGTGACCAAAGCGGGGTACTTGAACAAGAGACCCAGTACTTC.

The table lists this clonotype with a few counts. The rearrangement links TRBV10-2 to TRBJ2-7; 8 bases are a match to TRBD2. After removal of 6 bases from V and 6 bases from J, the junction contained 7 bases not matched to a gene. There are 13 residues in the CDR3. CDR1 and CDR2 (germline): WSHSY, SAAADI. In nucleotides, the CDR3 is TGCGCCAGCAGCCCCGGGACTAGGCGCGAGCAGTACTTC. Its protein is CASSPGTRREQYF.